The rows below give T cell receptor beta chains drawn from one sample of a study of shared clonotypes between healthy human individuals. The protocol was immunoSEQ multiplex PCR, while the TCRdb copy is restricted to in-frame clones and leaves out a portion. Among a few hundred thousand clones listed, roughly 72% were seen once. Sequenced sample: PBMCs. All receptors come from a woman aged 40 to 55 in good health. Some clones in this sample may be carry-over from other donors' samples. CDR3s include the opening cysteine and the closing phenylalanine or tryptophan. D genes are given only for firm matches. Expanded clones get a size class; other rows say once, few or many, or leave the size out.

size,D,J,V,CDR3,DNA
-,TRBD1,TRBJ2-7,TRBV7-9,CASSERQGAYEQYF,TGTGCCAGCAGCGAACGACAGGGGGCCTACGAGCAGTACTTC
few,-,TRBJ1-4,TRBV19,CASNSGGKLFF,TGTGCCAGTAATTCGGGGGGAAAACTGTTTTTT
-,-,TRBJ2-7,TRBV5-1,CASSFQGSYEQYF,TGCGCCAGCAGCTTTCAGGGGTCCTACGAGCAGTACTTC
-,-,TRBJ2-7,TRBV5-1,CASSPDYYEQYF,TGCGCCAGCAGCCCGGATTACTACGAGCAGTACTTC
few,-,TRBJ1-1,TRBV28,CASGTVEAFF,TGTGCCAGCGGAACAGTTGAAGCTTTCTTT
-,-,TRBJ1-3,TRBV9,CASSVVADGNTIYF,TGTGCCAGCAGCGTAGTGGCGGATGGAAACACCATATATTTT
-,TRBD2,TRBJ2-1,TRBV4-3,CASSQGTSDHNEQFF,TGCGCCAGCAGCCAAGGGACTAGCGATCACAATGAGCAGTTCTTC
-,-,TRBJ1-2,TRBV6-1,CASSEQAAATPTYGYTF,TGTGCCAGCAGTGAACAGGCGGCCGCCACACCGACCTATGGCTACACCTTC
-,TRBD1,TRBJ1-2,TRBV7-3,CASGPGQGYYGYTF,TGTGCCAGCGGACCCGGACAGGGCTATTATGGCTACACCTTC
-,-,TRBJ2-7,TRBV29-1,CSVVQGAHEQYF,TGCAGCGTTGTACAGGGAGCCCACGAGCAGTACTTC
few,-,TRBJ1-2,TRBV7-2,CASSLPGLGYTF,TGTGCCAGCAGCTTACCCGGGCTTGGCTACACCTTC
-,TRBD1,TRBJ2-3,TRBV6-1,CASSVPQGSTDTQYF,TGTGCCAGCAGTGTCCCACAGGGGTCCACAGATACGCAGTATTTT
-,-,TRBJ1-1,TRBV7-6,CASSRPPPGTEAFF,TGTGCCAGCTCGAGACCTCCGCCGGGGACTGAAGCTTTCTTT
-,TRBD2,TRBJ2-3,TRBV20-1,CGGGEKDTQYF,TGCGGGGGGGGAGAGAAAGATACGCAGTATTTT
once,TRBD2,TRBJ2-3,TRBV9,CASSFSGGTDTQYF,TGTGCCAGCAGCTTTAGCGGGGGCACAGATACGCAGTATTTT
-,-,TRBJ2-5,TRBV19,CASSSGVGAQYF,TGTGCCAGTAGTTCGGGGGTGGGGGCCCAGTACTTC
-,-,TRBJ2-5,TRBV7-9,CASRRFKETQYF,TGTGCCAGCCGGCGCTTCAAAGAGACCCAGTACTTC
-,TRBD2,TRBJ2-1,TRBV7-3,CASSPISTSGRPRSSYNEQFF,TGTGCCAGCAGCCCAATATCGACTAGCGGGAGACCTAGAAGTTCCTACAATGAGCAGTTCTTC
-,TRBD2,TRBJ2-1,TRBV9,CASSARLAGGYNEQFF,TGTGCCAGCAGCGCTAGACTAGCGGGAGGGTACAATGAGCAGTTCTTC
-,TRBD2,TRBJ2-5,TRBV6-1,CASSEALLAGGETQYF,TGTGCCAGCAGTGAAGCGCTACTAGCGGGAGGTGAGACCCAGTACTTC
-,TRBD1,TRBJ1-5,TRBV9,CASSVGDRLNQPQHF,TGTGCCAGCAGCGTAGGGGACAGACTCAATCAGCCCCAGCATTTT
few,-,TRBJ2-5,TRBV7-9,CASSLAGSETQYF,TGTGCCAGCAGCTTAGCAGGGTCAGAGACCCAGTACTTC
-,TRBD1,TRBJ2-7,TRBV27,CASSPPGTGTGGAAEQYF,TGTGCCAGCAGCCCCCCCGGGACCGGGACAGGGGGCGCGGCCGAGCAGTACTTC
-,TRBD2,TRBJ2-7,TRBV11-2,CASSFRTSPGSYEQYF,TGTGCCAGCAGCTTCCGGACTAGCCCTGGGTCCTACGAGCAGTACTTC
-,TRBD1,TRBJ2-7,TRBV10-2,CASSRDRGPREQYF,TGCGCCAGCAGCCGGGACAGGGGGCCGAGGGAGCAGTACTTC
-,TRBD2,TRBJ2-1,TRBV5-1,CASSPPRDYNNEQFF,TGCGCCAGCAGCCCGCCGAGGGACTATAACAATGAGCAGTTCTTC
once,-,TRBJ1-5,TRBV19,CASSIRGRDLQPQHF,TGTGCCAGTAGTATCCGGGGAAGGGATTTACAGCCCCAGCATTTT
-,TRBD2,TRBJ2-7,TRBV27,CASSYSGRGSSYEQYF,TGTGCCAGCAGCTACAGCGGGAGAGGCAGCTCCTACGAGCAGTACTTC
-,-,TRBJ1-2,TRBV19,CASSISGANYGYTF,TGTGCCAGTAGTATTAGCGGGGCGAACTATGGCTACACCTTC
-,TRBD2,TRBJ2-3,TRBV5-4,CASSLGLAGTDTQYF,TGTGCCAGCAGCTTGGGACTAGCGGGCACAGATACGCAGTATTTT
once,-,TRBJ2-7,TRBV2,CASSGLTSSYEQYF,TGTGCCAGCAGTGGACTGACAAGCTCCTACGAGCAGTACTTC
-,TRBD2,TRBJ2-1,TRBV27,CASSATSGNEQFF,TGTGCCAGCAGTGCGACTAGCGGGAATGAGCAGTTCTTC
-,-,TRBJ2-5,TRBV9,CASSVGGDAAQYF,TGTGCCAGCAGCGTAGGTGGGGACGCAGCCCAGTACTTC
-,TRBD1,TRBJ1-4,TRBV7-9,CASSLNPSTGTGFEKLFF,TGTGCCAGCAGCTTAAATCCGTCGACCGGGACAGGGTTTGAAAAACTGTTTTTT
-,-,TRBJ2-7,TRBV7-9,CASVDRAYEQYF,TGTGCCAGCGTGGACAGAGCCTACGAGCAGTACTTC
-,TRBD1,TRBJ1-2,TRBV11-2,CASSRDREDGYTF,TGTGCCAGCAGCCGTGACAGGGAGGATGGCTACACCTTC
-,-,TRBJ2-7,TRBV6-1,CASSESTLEQYF,TGTGCCAGCAGTGAATCCACGCTCGAGCAGTACTTC